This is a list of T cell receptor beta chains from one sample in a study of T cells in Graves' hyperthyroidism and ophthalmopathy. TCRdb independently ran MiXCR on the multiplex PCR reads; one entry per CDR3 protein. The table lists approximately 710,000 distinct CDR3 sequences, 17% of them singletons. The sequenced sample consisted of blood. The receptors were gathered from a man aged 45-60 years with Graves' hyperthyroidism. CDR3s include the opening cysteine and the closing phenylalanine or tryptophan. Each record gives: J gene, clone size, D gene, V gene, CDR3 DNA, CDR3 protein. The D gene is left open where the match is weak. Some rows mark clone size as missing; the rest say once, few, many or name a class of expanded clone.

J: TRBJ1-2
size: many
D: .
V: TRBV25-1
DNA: TGTGCCAGCAGTGAGGGTTGGGGGCAGGGGTATGGCTACACCTTC
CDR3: CASSEGWGQGYGYTF

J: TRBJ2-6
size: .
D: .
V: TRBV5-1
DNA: TGCGCCAGCAGCTTGGAGACAGACTCTGGGGCCAACGTCCTGACTTTC
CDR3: CASSLETDSGANVLTF

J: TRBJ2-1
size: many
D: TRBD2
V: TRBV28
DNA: TGTGCCAGCTTACCGAGCGGGAGGAATTACAATGAGCAGTTCTTC
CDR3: CASLPSGRNYNEQFF

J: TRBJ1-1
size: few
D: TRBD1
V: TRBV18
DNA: TGTGCCAGCTCATCACTCGCGACAGGGAGGATCACTGAAGCTTTCTTT
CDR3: CASSSLATGRITEAFF

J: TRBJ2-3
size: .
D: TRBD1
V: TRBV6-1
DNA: TGTGCCAGCACCCCGACAGGGATGGATACGCAGTATTTT
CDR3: CASTPTGMDTQYF

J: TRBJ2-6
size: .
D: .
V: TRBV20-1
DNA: TGCAGTGCTAGAAGGAGCTCTGGGGCCAACGTCCTGACTTTC
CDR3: CSARRSSGANVLTF

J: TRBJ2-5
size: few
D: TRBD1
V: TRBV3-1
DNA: TGTGCCAGCAGCCCGGGGATGCGGGACAGGGTGCAAGAGACCCAGTACTTC
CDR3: CASSPGMRDRVQETQYF

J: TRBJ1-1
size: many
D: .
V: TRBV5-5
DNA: TGTGCCAGCAGCTTGCCACCGGGGGCCCTGAACACTGAAGCTTTCTTT
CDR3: CASSLPPGALNTEAFF

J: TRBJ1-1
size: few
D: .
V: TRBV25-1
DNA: TGTGCCAGCAGTGACCAACAACGGGGGAATTTTGACACTGAAGCTTTCTTT
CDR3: CASSDQQRGNFDTEAFF

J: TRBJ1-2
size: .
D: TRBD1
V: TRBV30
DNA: TGTGCCTGGAGTCGGACAGGGCTCTATGGCTACACCTTC
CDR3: CAWSRTGLYGYTF

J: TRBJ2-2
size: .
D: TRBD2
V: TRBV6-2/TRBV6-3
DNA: TGTGCCAGCAGTTACCCGGCTAGCGGGAGGGACGGGGAGCTGTTTTTT
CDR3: CASSYPASGRDGELFF

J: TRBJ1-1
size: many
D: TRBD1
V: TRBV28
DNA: TGTGCCAGCAGTCTAGGGACAGGGGTGAAGGAAGCTTTCTTT
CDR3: CASSLGTGVKEAFF

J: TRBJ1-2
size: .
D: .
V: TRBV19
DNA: TGTGCCAGTAGCAGGGGCAGTATTAACTATGGCTACACCTTC
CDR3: CASSRGSINYGYTF

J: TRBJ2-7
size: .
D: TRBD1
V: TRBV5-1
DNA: TGCGCCAGCAGCAGACCGGGACAGGGGTTATACGAGCAGTACTTC
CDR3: CASSRPGQGLYEQYF

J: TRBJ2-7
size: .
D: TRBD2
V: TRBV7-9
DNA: TGTGCCAGCAGCTTAACGGCTAGCGGGAGAGTAGCCGAGCAGTACTTC
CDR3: CASSLTASGRVAEQYF

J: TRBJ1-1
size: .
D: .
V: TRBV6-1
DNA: TGTGCCAGCAGAATACAGGAGAGTACTGAAGCTTTCTTT
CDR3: CASRIQESTEAFF